This T cell receptor beta chain was sequenced for a study of beta chain features in type 1 diabetes. Study summary: Over all samples combined, 107,917,701 sorted cells were examined.

Study-wide results and limits: Using cDNA template may skew counts toward highly expressing activated cells. A PCR bias possibly favoring shorter templates would apply equally to patients and controls.

A note on this clone: As yet, its antigen is unknown.

The whole isolated RNA underwent reverse transcription, so sequencing captured expressed TCRB transcripts. The assay was immunoSEQ multiplex PCR, and TCRdb's table has in-frame clones only and misses some. The profile shows 220,000 or so clones, about 71% of them singletons. The germline CDR1 and CDR2 sequences are SGHRS and YFSETQ. After removal of 0 bases from V and 10 bases from J, the junction contained 9 bases not matched to a gene. The CDR3 spans 15 residues. The sample comprised naive CD4+ T cells from blood. This chain links TRBV5-1 with TRBJ2-4, with TRBD2 identical over 8 bases. This clonotype was obtained from a man in his thirties or forties in good health. DNA of the CDR3: TGCGCCAGCAGCTTGGGGAGTAGCGGGGCCGAAATTCAGTACTTC. Residues: CASSLGSSGAEIQYF.